This passage covers 19 T cell receptor beta chains from one sample sequenced in a study of beta chain features in type 1 diabetes. Sequencing targeted expressed TCRB transcripts, as all isolated RNA had been reverse transcribed. Measured with immunoSEQ multiplex PCR; TCRdb has only the in-frame clones, and not every one. The sample holds about 900,000 clones; 15% to 20% are singletons and the top ten take 0.02% to 0.03%. Sequenced: naive CD4+ T cells from blood. Source of these receptors: a young woman in good health.

This clone was recorded a few times. The CDR3 loop is CASSSRVPQSNEQFF. In nucleotides, the CDR3 is TGTGCCAGCAGCTCCCGGGTGCCCCAGAGCAATGAGCAGTTCTTC. The chain uses TRBV7-9 and TRBJ2-1; D remains ambiguous. The CDR3 sequence is 15 residues long. Trimming removed 4 bases at V and 6 bases at J, with 16 bases between. CDR1 and CDR2 (germline): SEHNR, FQNEAQ (reference sequence).

J is TRBJ2-1 and V is TRBV28; the D call may be TRBD1 or TRBD2 (6 bases each). This CDR3 spans 16 amino acids. Germline lookup yields CDR1 MDHEN and CDR2 SYDVKM. V lost 6 bases, J lost 1 base, and 16 bases lay in between. CDR3 DNA: TGTGCCAGCAGCACCTTTGGGGGGCTATCCTACAATGAGCAGTTCTTC. It translates to CASSTFGGLSYNEQFF.

The chain employs TRBV6-1 and TRBJ2-5; D not certain. This CDR3 contains 9 residues. From germline, CDR1 is MNHNS and CDR2 SASEGT. V was clipped by 2 bases and J by 13 bases, with 5 bases between them. The CDR3 reads CASSELRYF. Here the CDR3 DNA reads TGTGCCAGCAGTGAACTCAGGTACTTC.

The V gene is TRBV4-1, the J gene TRBJ1-5, with 9 positions matching TRBD1. The J segment lost 7 bases and the V segment lost 0 bases, leaving 7 bases of the junction unmatched. CDR3 length: 16 residues. The germline gives CDR1 MGHRA, CDR2 YSYEKL. CDR3 in DNA: TGCGCCAGCAGCCAAGAACCGGGACAGGGACGGCAGCCCCAGCATTTT. Translated, it gives CASSQEPGQGRQPQHF.

This clone showed up just a few times. The chain is built from TRBV19 and TRBJ2-7; 8 bases match TRBD2. Germline V CDR1 and CDR2: LNHDA, SQIVND (reference sequence). Trimming removed 5 bases from V and 2 bases from J; junction bases left unmatched: 2. The CDR3 extends over 13 amino acids. This CDR3 is CASSDGRAYEQYF. The CDR3 coding sequence is TGTGCCAGTAGTGACGGGAGGGCCTACGAGCAGTACTTC.

This clone has only a few counts. J is TRBJ2-1 and V is TRBV9, with TRBD2 matching 10 bases. The trim removed 4 bases at V and 13 bases at J, leaving 14 bases unmatched. The germline V gene encodes CDR1 SGDLS and CDR2 YYNGEE. CDR3 length: 15 residues. CDR3 region: CASSPRLTSGWTQFF. CDR3 in DNA: TGTGCCAGCAGCCCCCGATTGACTAGCGGGTGGACCCAGTTCTTC.

This rearrangement joins TRBV7-2 to TRBJ2-1; the match to TRBD2 covers 13 bases. This CDR3 contains 15 residues. V shed 6 bases and J 7 bases; nucleotides not matched to a gene: 6. Germline V gives CDR1 SGHTA, CDR2 FQGNSA. CDR3 sequence (DNA): TGTGCCAGCAGACGGACTAGCGGGAGCGGGAATGAGCAGTTCTTC. The encoded protein is CASRRTSGSGNEQFF.

This chain uses TRBV5-4 with TRBJ2-3, with 15 bases that match TRBD2. This CDR3 region has 16 residues. Germline CDR1 is SGHNT and CDR2 is YYREEE (reference sequence). The ends lost 4 bases at V and 5 bases at J; junction bases unmatched: 5. Written as DNA, the CDR3 is TGTGCCAGCAGCCCCCGGACTAGCGGGAGGGGAGATACGCAGTATTTT. This sequence encodes CASSPRTSGRGDTQYF.

The V gene is TRBV9, the J gene TRBJ1-1; 9 bases are shared with TRBD1. CDR3 size: 15 residues. J was trimmed by 6 bases and V by 3 bases; bases with no gene match: 9. The V gene's germline CDR1 is SGDLS and CDR2 YYNGEE. This chain's CDR3 is CASSGASTGGPEAFF. The DNA for the CDR3 is TGTGCCAGCAGCGGAGCTTCGACAGGGGGTCCTGAAGCTTTCTTT.

V usage is TRBV18 and J usage is TRBJ1-5; D unresolved. Germline V lookup: CDR1 KGHSH, CDR2 LQKENI. V lost 5 bases, J lost 5 bases, and 16 bases lay in between. The CDR3 contains 15 residues. DNA of the CDR3: TGTGCCAGCTCAACTCACGTGGGAAGGGATCAGCCCCAGCATTTT. It encodes CASSTHVGRDQPQHF.

This clone has more than one count but fewer than ten. This rearrangement joins TRBV6-6 to TRBJ1-1; D gene ambiguous. CDR1 is MNHNY, CDR2 SVGAGI, per germline (reference sequence). V was trimmed by 4 bases and J by 4 bases, leaving 7 bases between them. The CDR3 totals 12 residues. The CDR3, as DNA: TGTGCCAGCAGTTCAGGAAGCACTGAAGCTTTCTTT. This gives the protein CASSSGSTEAFF.

This clone was detected only a few times. The chain employs TRBV11-2 and TRBJ2-1; D unresolved. CDR1 is SGHAT, CDR2 FQNNGV, per germline. The length of the CDR3 is 14 residues. The germline V and J ends were trimmed by 6 bases and 4 bases, with 13 bases remaining between them. CDR3 nucleotides: TGTGCCAGCAGTAGCACGGCGAAATACAATGAGCAGTTCTTC. Amino acids: CASSSTAKYNEQFF.

The chain recombines TRBV6-6 with TRBJ2-5; D not certain. The germline V and J ends were trimmed by 0 bases and 2 bases, with 10 bases remaining between them. This CDR3 is 15 amino acids long. Germline values: CDR1 MNHNY, CDR2 SVGAGI (reference sequence). In DNA, the CDR3 is TGTGCCAGCAGTTACTCGTGGGCGAATCAAGAGACCCAGTACTTC. It is translated as CASSYSWANQETQYF.

The chain links TRBV4-1 to TRBJ2-7; possible D gene TRBD1, 6 bases. Germline assignment: CDR1 MGHRA and CDR2 YSYEKL. CDR3 length equals 15 residues. Trimming took 1 base from V and 3 from J, leaving 13 bases between them. The CDR3 loop reads CASSQAPGGGYEQYF. The CDR3, as DNA: TGCGCCAGCAGCCAAGCCCCTGGGGGCGGCTACGAGCAGTACTTC.

This clone was observed a few times. V is TRBV15 and J is TRBJ1-5; 7 positions agree with TRBD1. The CDR3 has 17 amino acids. CDR1 and CDR2 from the germline V gene are LNHNV and YYDKDF (reference sequence). Trimming removed 3 bases from V and 5 bases from J; junction bases left unmatched: 13. In DNA form, the CDR3 reads TGTGCCACCAGCAGCTCCCAGGGGGACAGTCTTTATCAGCCCCAGCATTTT. It specifies CATSSSQGDSLYQPQHF.

The chain links TRBV6-6 to TRBJ2-1; TRBD2 matches 12 bases. The CDR3 has 13 amino acids. J lost 7 bases, V lost 8 bases, and 3 bases had no gene match. The germline CDR1 and CDR2 sequences are MNHNY and SVGAGI (reference sequence). DNA of the CDR3: TGTGCCAGCGGACTAGCGGGATATAATGAGCAGTTCTTC. Translated, it gives CASGLAGYNEQFF.

This clone came up a few times. V gene TRBV7-9 combines with J gene TRBJ1-3; D ambiguous. CDR3 length equals 15 residues. V gave up 6 bases and J gave up 1 base, with 13 bases separating them. The germline CDR1 and CDR2 sequences are SEHNR and FQNEAQ (reference sequence). The CDR3 protein is CASRPPFRSGNTIYF. The CDR3 coding sequence is TGTGCCAGCAGACCCCCGTTTCGTTCTGGAAACACCATATATTTT.

This clone occurred a few times. This chain joins TRBV2 and TRBJ2-7; 8 bases are a match to TRBD1. The CDR3 contains 15 residues. Germline loops: CDR1 SNHLY, CDR2 FYNNEI. The ends lost 6 bases at V and 1 base at J; junction bases unmatched: 8. The CDR3 spells CASRLSGGRSYEQYF. CDR3 DNA: TGTGCCAGCAGGTTGTCAGGGGGCCGGTCCTACGAGCAGTACTTC. The variable domain in full, completed from reference TRBV2 and TRBJ2-7, reads EPEVTQTPSHQVTQMGQEVILRCVPISNHLYFYWYRQILGQKVEFLVSFYNNEISEKSEIFDDQFSVERPDGSNFTLKIRSTKLEDSAMYFCASRLSGGRSYEQYFGPGTRLTVT.

There are a few counts of this clone. The chain couples TRBV7-2 to TRBJ2-7; 9 bases line up with TRBD1. Per the germline V gene, CDR1 is SGHTA and CDR2 is FQGNSA. The CDR3 spans 15 residues. Losses at the gene ends were 4 bases for V and 2 bases for J; bases not matched to a gene: 6. CDR3 protein: CASSSTGGAPYEQYF. CDR3 DNA sequence: TGTGCCAGCAGCTCCACAGGGGGCGCCCCCTACGAGCAGTACTTC.